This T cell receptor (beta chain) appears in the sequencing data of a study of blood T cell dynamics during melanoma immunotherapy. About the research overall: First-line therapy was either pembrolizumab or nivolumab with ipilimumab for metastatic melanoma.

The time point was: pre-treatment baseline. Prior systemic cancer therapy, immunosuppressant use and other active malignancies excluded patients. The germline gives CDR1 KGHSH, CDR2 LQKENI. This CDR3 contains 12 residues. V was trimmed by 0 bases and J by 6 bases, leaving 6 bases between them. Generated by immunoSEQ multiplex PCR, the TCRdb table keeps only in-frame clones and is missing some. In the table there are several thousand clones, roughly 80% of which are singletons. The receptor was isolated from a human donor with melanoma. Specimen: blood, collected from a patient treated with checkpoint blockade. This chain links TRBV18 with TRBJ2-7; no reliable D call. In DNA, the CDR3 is TGTGCCAGCTCACCACCGATTGGCGAGCAGTACTTC. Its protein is CASSPPIGEQYF.